The 22 T cell receptor beta chains below were found in one sample sequenced in a study of T cells in Graves' hyperthyroidism and ophthalmopathy. Amplification targeted TCR beta CDR3 regions from RNA transcripts. First-round RT-PCR targeting the TCR CDR3 was performed with the HTBI primer set. TCRdb analysed the multiplex PCR reads with MiXCR anew, one entry per CDR3 protein. The sample has about 550,000 distinct CDR3 sequences; less than 25% are singletons. Sequenced: blood. These receptors came from a man aged 18-30 years with Graves' hyperthyroidism.

The V call is TRBV27, the J call TRBJ2-3; 11 bases fit TRBD2. The CDR3 length is 19 residues. J lost 3 bases, V lost 0 bases, and 11 bases had no gene match. CDR1 is MNHEY, CDR2 SMNVEV, per germline (reference sequence). The CDR3 DNA sequence: TGTGCCAGCAGTTTATCAGGGGTAGCGGGGGGGCCGGAAACAGATACGCAGTATTTT. Protein sequence: CASSLSGVAGGPETDTQYF.

This chain joins TRBV4-2 and TRBJ2-7; no clear D gene. Trimming removed 4 bases from V and 6 bases from J, with 19 bases in between. Germline V CDR1 and CDR2: LGHNA, YNFKEQ. The CDR3 is 15 residues long. CDR3 amino acids: CASSPKKGFPIEQYF. CDR3 sequence (DNA): TGTGCCAGCAGCCCAAAAAAGGGTTTTCCAATCGAGCAGTACTTC.

This clonotype has ten or more counts. The chain is built from TRBV29-1 and TRBJ1-1; D not certain. The CDR3 is 13 amino acids. The germline V gene encodes CDR1 SQVTM and CDR2 ANQGSEA. V lost 8 bases to trimming and J lost 2 bases, with 15 bases between them. The CDR3 region is CSNSMAGNTEAFF. The CDR3 DNA reads TGCAGCAATAGTATGGCAGGAAACACTGAAGCTTTCTTT.

This chain connects TRBV29-1 to TRBJ2-5; 8 bases are shared with TRBD2. Germline CDR1 and CDR2: SQVTM and ANQGSEA. V dropped 5 bases and J dropped 5; count of bases not matched to a gene: 7. CDR3 length: 13 amino acids. CDR3 bases: TGCAGCGTTCGCGGCGGGAGGAGGGAGACCCAGTACTTC. Residues: CSVRGGRRETQYF. Using reference TRBV29-1 and TRBJ2-5 for the parts outside the CDR3, the full variable domain is SAVISQKPSRDICQRGTSLTIQCQVDSQVTMMFWYRQQPGQSLTLIATANQGSEATYESGFVIDKFPISRPNLTFSTLTVSNMSPEDSSIYLCSVRGGRRETQYFGPGTRLLVL.

This clonotype was observed at least ten times. The V and J genes are TRBV6-2 or TRBV6-3 and TRBJ2-7; 8 bases are shared with TRBD1. Germline CDR1 and CDR2: MNHEY and SVGEGT. The CDR3 extends over 15 amino acids. J lost 0 bases, V lost 7 bases, and 8 bases had no gene match. CDR3 protein: CASTSTGVLSYEQYF. The DNA for the CDR3 is TGTGCCAGCACCTCGACAGGGGTCCTCTCCTACGAGCAGTACTTC.

In regard to this clonotype: A much larger clone lies one base from this, so it may be a read error. The V call is TRBV14, the J call TRBJ2-7; D is possibly TRBD1 (6 bases). Germline V lookup: CDR1 SGHDN, CDR2 FVKESK. This CDR3 contains 13 residues. The CDR3 here is CSSSRTVGLEQYF. Here the CDR3 DNA reads TGTTCCAGCAGCCGGACAGTGGGGCTCGAGCAGTACTTC.

The CDR3 loop reads CASRRTGGWTSGYHEQYF. The CDR3 DNA sequence: TGTGCCAGCAGGAGAACAGGGGGCTGGACTAGCGGGTACCACGAGCAGTACTTC. The chain is built from TRBV6-2 or TRBV6-3 and TRBJ2-7; 11 nucleotides align to TRBD2. V lost 6 bases, J lost 5 bases, and 18 bases stayed unmatched. The CDR3 spans 18 residues. CDR1 and CDR2 (germline): MNHEY, SVGEGT.

This chain links TRBV19 with TRBJ1-5; tentative D call: TRBD1 (5 bases). Trimming took 7 bases from V and 5 from J, leaving 18 bases between them. Per germline, CDR1 LNHDA and CDR2 SQIVND (reference sequence). The CDR3 contains 15 residues. As DNA, the CDR3 is TGTGCCAGTAAGGCGCCACCTGGGGCCCATCAGCCCCAGCATTTT. Amino acids: CASKAPPGAHQPQHF. Based on the CDR3 plus reference TRBV19 and TRBJ1-5, the full variable domain is DGGITQSPKYLFRKEGQNVTLSCEQNLNHDAMYWYRQDPGQGLRLIYYSQIVNDFQKGDIAEGYSVSREKKESFPLTVTSAQKNPTAFYLCASKAPPGAHQPQHFGDGTRLSIL.

There are a few counts of this clonotype. The chain recombines TRBV10-2 with TRBJ1-2; D possibly corresponds to TRBD1 (5 bases). The CDR3 is 15 residues long. V dropped 1 base and J dropped 3 bases, with 12 bases sitting between them. Germline values: CDR1 WSHSY, CDR2 SAAADI. Here the CDR3 reads CASSELQQEYYGYTF. The CDR3 region has the DNA TGCGCCAGCAGTGAGTTACAACAGGAATACTATGGCTACACCTTC.

Worth noting for this clonotype: With a much larger clone just one base away, this may be a read error. The chain has TRBV12-3 or TRBV12-4 and TRBJ2-7, with 7 bases that match TRBD1. CDR3 length equals 14 residues. This chain's CDR3 is CANSRGQESYEQYF. The CDR3 DNA reads TGTGCCAACAGTCGAGGACAGGAGTCCTACGAGCAGTACTTC.

This clonotype has at least ten counts. J is TRBJ1-6 and V is TRBV28, with 10 nucleotides matching TRBD1. The CDR3 length is 15 residues. Germline assignment: CDR1 MDHEN and CDR2 SYDVKM. Trimming cost V 3 bases and J 10 bases; bases outside gene matches: 6. The CDR3 protein is CASSFWDRGGSPLHF. As DNA, the CDR3 is TGTGCCAGCAGTTTTTGGGACAGGGGAGGGTCACCCCTCCACTTT.

This clonotype has ten or more counts. The chain carries TRBV20-1 and TRBJ2-5; D is ambiguous. The CDR3 contains 14 residues. Trimming took 3 bases from V and 0 from J, leaving 11 bases between them. Germline V gene data show CDR1 as DFQATT and CDR2 as SNEGSKA (reference sequence). The CDR3 spells CSARGGSYQETQYF. DNA of the CDR3: TGCAGTGCTAGGGGCGGTTCCTACCAAGAGACCCAGTACTTC.

Only a few counts were recorded for this clonotype. This chain links TRBV7-9 with TRBJ1-1, with D possibly being TRBD1 (5 bases). CDR3 size: 15 residues. Germline CDR1 reads SEHNR; CDR2 reads FQNEAQ (reference sequence). Trimming stripped 5 bases from V and 1 base from J, with 14 bases between. DNA of the CDR3: TGTGCCAGCAGCCGCCTAGGGACGGAGAACACTGAAGCTTTCTTT. It yields the protein CASSRLGTENTEAFF.

J is TRBJ1-2 and V is TRBV6-1; D is perhaps TRBD1 (5 bases). Germline-derived CDR1 and CDR2 are MNHNS and SASEGT. Between the trimmed V and J ends, which lost 10 bases and 0 bases, there was a span of 12 bases. CDR3 size: 13 residues. The CDR3 DNA sequence: TGTGCCATCAGGGACCGACCTAACTATGGCTACACCTTC. Amino acids: CAIRDRPNYGYTF.

This clonotype appeared a single time. The V and J genes are TRBV6-2 or TRBV6-3 and TRBJ2-7; 7 bases are shared with TRBD2. The CDR3 covers 18 residues. V was pared by 0 bases and J by 0 bases, with 11 bases of the junction left unmatched. In germline, CDR1 is MNHEY, CDR2 SVGEGT. The CDR3 here is CASSYSTAGVGASYEQYF. The CDR3 DNA reads TGTGCCAGCAGTTACTCGACGGCGGGAGTTGGGGCCTCCTACGAGCAGTACTTC.

This chain joins TRBV20-1 and TRBJ1-5; TRBD1 matches at 10 bases. V lost 5 bases and J lost 6; bases outside the gene matches: 4. The CDR3 length is 13 residues. Germline V gene data show CDR1 as DFQATT and CDR2 as SNEGSKA (reference sequence). The CDR3 reads CSAPDRGSQPQHF. CDR3 DNA sequence: TGCAGTGCTCCGGACAGGGGGTCTCAGCCCCAGCATTTT.

This chain uses TRBV20-1 with TRBJ1-4; TRBD1 is a possible D gene (6 bases). The CDR3 extends over 17 amino acids. CDR1 is DFQATT, CDR2 SNEGSKA, per germline (reference sequence). V was trimmed by 3 bases and J by 7 bases, leaving 24 bases between them. CDR3 coding DNA: TGCAGTGCTAGGGACGGGGGGCCTGAGAACAGCGTTGAAAAACTGTTTTTT. Translated, it gives CSARDGGPENSVEKLFF.

This clonotype was observed many times. This chain joins TRBV5-1 and TRBJ1-1; D is perhaps TRBD1 (5 bases). Germline V gives CDR1 SGHRS, CDR2 YFSETQ. Trimming pared 0 bases from V and 0 bases from J, leaving 12 bases between. The CDR3 runs 16 residues. In nucleotides, the CDR3 is TGCGCCAGCAGCTTGGAACGGGGACGGCTGAACACTGAAGCTTTCTTT. It encodes CASSLERGRLNTEAFF.

This chain uses TRBV27 with TRBJ2-2; D gene uncertain. Looked up from germline, CDR1 is MNHEY and CDR2 is SMNVEV (reference sequence). CDR3 length equals 15 residues. V gave up 5 bases and J gave up 5 bases, with 15 bases separating them. The DNA of the CDR3 is TGTGCCAGCAGTCCCGGGTTAGGTTGGACCGGGGAGCTGTTTTTT. It is translated as CASSPGLGWTGELFF.

This clonotype came up many times. CDR3 residues: CASSIGQGNTIYF. The CDR3 DNA is TGTGCCAGCAGTATTGGACAGGGAAACACCATATATTTT. The J gene is TRBJ1-3, the V gene TRBV12-3 or TRBV12-4, with a possible D match to TRBD1 (6 bases). This CDR3 has 13 amino acids. V was clipped by 5 bases and J by 4 bases, with 9 bases between them.

The genes are TRBV15 and TRBJ1-5; D not resolved. Trimming shortened V by 2 bases and J by 5 bases, and 10 bases separated the two germline ends. The CDR3 length is 14 residues. CDR1 is LNHNV and CDR2 is YYDKDF in the germline V gene (reference sequence). The CDR3: CATSRREAHQPQHF. The CDR3 region has the DNA TGTGCCACCAGCAGACGGGAGGCGCATCAGCCCCAGCATTTT.

This clonotype came up many times. The chain has TRBV20-1 and TRBJ2-2; the match to TRBD1 covers 7 bases. J gave up 1 base and V 4 bases, and 3 bases lay outside the gene matches. The CDR3 has 14 residues. Germline assignment: CDR1 DFQATT and CDR2 SNEGSKA (reference sequence). The CDR3 protein is CSANQGVNTGELFF. The CDR3 DNA reads TGCAGTGCTAACCAGGGGGTGAACACCGGGGAGCTGTTTTTT.